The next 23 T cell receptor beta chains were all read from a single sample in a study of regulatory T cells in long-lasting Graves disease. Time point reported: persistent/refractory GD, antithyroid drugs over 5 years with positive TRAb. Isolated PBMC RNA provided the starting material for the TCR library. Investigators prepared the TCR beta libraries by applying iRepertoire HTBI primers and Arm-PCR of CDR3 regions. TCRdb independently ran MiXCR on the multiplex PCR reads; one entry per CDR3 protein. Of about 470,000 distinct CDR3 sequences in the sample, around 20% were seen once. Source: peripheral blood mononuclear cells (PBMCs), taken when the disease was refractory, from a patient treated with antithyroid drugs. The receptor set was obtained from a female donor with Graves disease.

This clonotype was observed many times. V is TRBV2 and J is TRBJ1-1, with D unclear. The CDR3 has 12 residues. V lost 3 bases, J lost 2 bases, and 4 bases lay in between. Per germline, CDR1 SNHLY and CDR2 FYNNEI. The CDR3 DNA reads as TGTGCCAGCAGTGACATAAACACTGAAGCTTTCTTT. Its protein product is CASSDINTEAFF.

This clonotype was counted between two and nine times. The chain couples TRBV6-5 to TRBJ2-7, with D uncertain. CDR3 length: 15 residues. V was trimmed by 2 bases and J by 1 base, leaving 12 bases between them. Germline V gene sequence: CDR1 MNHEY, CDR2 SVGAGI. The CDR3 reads CASSYEGRPSYEQYF. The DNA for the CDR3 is TGTGCCAGCAGTTACGAAGGTCGACCATCCTACGAGCAGTACTTC.

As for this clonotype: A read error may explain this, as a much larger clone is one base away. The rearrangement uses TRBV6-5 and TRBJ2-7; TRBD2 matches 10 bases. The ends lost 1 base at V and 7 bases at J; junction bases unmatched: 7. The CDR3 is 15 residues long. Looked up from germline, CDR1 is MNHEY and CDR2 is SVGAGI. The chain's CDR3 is CASSYYASGGQEQYF. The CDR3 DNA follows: TGTGCCAGCAGTTACTATGCTAGCGGGGGTCAAGAGCAGTACTTC.

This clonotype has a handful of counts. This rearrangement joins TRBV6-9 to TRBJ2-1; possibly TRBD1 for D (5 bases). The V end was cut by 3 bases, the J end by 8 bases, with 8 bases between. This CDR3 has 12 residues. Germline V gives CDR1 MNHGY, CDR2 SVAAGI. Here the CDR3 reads CASSYSRDEQFF. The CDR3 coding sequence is TGTGCCAGCAGTTACTCCAGGGATGAGCAGTTCTTC.

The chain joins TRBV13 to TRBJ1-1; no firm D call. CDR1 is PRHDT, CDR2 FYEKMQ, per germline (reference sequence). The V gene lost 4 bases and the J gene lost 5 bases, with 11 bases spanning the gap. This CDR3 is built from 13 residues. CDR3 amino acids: CASSSFFGTEAFF. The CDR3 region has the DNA TGTGCCAGCAGCTCCTTCTTTGGAACTGAAGCTTTCTTT.

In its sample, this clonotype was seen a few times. The CDR3: CAWSPGGTITDTQYF. CDR3 nucleotide sequence: TGTGCCTGGAGTCCAGGGGGGACGATCACAGATACGCAGTATTTT. The chain joins TRBV30 to TRBJ2-3; D possibly corresponds to TRBD1 (7 bases). The CDR3 length is 15 residues. Germline V gene data show CDR1 as GTSNPN and CDR2 as SVGIG (reference sequence). V was shortened by 2 bases and J by 2 bases, with 14 bases between the two germline ends. The full variable domain, in which reference TRBV30 and TRBJ2-3 provide the parts outside the CDR3, is SQTIHQWPATLVQPVGSPLSLECTVEGTSNPNLYWYRQAAGRGLQLLFYSVGIGQISSEVPQNLSASRPQDRQFILSSKKLLLSDSGFYLCAWSPGGTITDTQYFGPGTRLTVL.

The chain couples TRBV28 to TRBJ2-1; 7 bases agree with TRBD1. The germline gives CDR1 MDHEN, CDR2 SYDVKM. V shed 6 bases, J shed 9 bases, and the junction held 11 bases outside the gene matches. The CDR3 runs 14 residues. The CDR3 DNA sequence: TGTGCCAGCAGCCATAATACAGGGGTGGGTGAGCAGTTCTTC. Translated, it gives CASSHNTGVGEQFF. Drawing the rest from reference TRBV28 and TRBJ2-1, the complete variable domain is DVKVTQSSRYLVKRTGEKVFLECVQDMDHENMFWYRQDPGLGLRLIYFSYDVKMKEKGDIPEGYSVSREKKERFSLILESASTNQTSMYLCASSHNTGVGEQFFGPGTRLTVL.

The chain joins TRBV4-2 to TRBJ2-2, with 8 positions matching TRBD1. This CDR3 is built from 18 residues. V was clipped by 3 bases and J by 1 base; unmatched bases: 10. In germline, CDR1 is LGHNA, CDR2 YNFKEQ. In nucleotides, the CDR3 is TGTGCCAGCAGCCAGGACGGCGCCGGGACAGGGAACACCGGGGAGCTGTTTTTT. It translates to CASSQDGAGTGNTGELFF.

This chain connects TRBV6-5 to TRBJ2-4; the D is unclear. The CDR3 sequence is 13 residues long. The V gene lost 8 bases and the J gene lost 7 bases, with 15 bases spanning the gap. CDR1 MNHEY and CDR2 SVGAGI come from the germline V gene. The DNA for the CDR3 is TGTGCCAGCGGCTACTCATTGAACAACATTCAGTACTTC. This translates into CASGYSLNNIQYF.

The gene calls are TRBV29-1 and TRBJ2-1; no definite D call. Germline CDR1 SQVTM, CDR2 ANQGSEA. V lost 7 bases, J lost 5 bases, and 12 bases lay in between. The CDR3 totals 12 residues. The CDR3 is CSAEVSHNEQFF. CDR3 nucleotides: TGCAGCGCAGAGGTCTCGCACAATGAGCAGTTCTTC.

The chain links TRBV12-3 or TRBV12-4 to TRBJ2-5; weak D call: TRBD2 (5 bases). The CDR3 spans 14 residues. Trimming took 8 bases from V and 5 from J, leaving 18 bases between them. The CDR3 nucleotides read TGTGCCAGCGGCGGGCCACCGAGGCGGGAGACCCAGTACTTC. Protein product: CASGGPPRRETQYF.

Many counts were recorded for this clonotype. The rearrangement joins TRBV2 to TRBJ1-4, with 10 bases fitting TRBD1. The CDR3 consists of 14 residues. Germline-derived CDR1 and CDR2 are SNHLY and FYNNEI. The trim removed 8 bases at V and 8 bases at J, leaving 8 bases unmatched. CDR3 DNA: TGTGCCAGCTGCCGGACAGGGGGTAGCGAAAAACTGTTTTTT. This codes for CASCRTGGSEKLFF.

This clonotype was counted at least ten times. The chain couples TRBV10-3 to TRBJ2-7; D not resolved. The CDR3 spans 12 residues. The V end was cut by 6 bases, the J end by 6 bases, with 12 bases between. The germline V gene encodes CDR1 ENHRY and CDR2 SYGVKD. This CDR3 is CAISEVPGEQYF. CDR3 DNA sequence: TGTGCCATCAGCGAAGTACCTGGCGAGCAGTACTTC.

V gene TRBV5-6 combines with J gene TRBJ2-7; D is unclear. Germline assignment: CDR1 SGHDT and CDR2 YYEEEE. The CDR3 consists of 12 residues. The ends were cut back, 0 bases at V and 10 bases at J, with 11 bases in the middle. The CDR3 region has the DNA TGTGCCAGCAGCTTGGCCGTTCAAGACCAGTACTTC. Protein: CASSLAVQDQYF.

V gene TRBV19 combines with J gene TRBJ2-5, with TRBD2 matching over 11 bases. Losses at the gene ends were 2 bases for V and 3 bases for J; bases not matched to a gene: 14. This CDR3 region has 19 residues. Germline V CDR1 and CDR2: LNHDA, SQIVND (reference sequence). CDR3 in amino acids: CASSIREASGRTLEETQYF. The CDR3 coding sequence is TGTGCCAGTAGTATACGAGAGGCTAGCGGGAGGACGCTTGAAGAGACCCAGTACTTC.

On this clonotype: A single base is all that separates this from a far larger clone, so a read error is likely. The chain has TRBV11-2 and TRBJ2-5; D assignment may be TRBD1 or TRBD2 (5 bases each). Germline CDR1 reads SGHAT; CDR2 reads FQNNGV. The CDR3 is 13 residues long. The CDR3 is CASSRDLQEAQYF. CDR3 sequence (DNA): TGTGCCAGCTCACGGGACCTCCAAGAGGCCCAGTACTTC.

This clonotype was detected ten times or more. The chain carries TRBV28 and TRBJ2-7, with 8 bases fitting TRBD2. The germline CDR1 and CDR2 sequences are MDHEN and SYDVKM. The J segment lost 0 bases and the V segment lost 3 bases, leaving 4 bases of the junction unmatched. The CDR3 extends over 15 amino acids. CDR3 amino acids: CASSFEREHSYEQYF. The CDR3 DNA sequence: TGTGCCAGCAGTTTCGAGCGGGAGCACTCCTACGAGCAGTACTTC.

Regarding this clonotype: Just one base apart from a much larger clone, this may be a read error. This CDR3 reads CASSQNTGTGISPRF. The CDR3 coding sequence is TGTGCCAGCAGCCAGAATACCGGGACAGGGATCTCCCCGCGCTTT. This chain joins TRBV3-1 and TRBJ1-6; 9 bases are a match to TRBD1. Germline V lookup: CDR1 LGHDT, CDR2 YNNKEL (reference sequence). The CDR3 is 15 amino acids.

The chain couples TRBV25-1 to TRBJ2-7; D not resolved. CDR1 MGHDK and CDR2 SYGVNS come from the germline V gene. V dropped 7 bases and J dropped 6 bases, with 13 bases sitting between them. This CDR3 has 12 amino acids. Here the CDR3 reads CASTPSIGEQYF. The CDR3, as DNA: TGTGCCAGCACCCCCTCGATAGGCGAGCAGTACTTC.

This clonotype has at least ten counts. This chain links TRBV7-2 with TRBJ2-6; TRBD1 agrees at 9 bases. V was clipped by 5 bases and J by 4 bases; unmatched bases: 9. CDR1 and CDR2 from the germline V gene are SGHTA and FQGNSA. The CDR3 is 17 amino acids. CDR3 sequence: CASSGSGTGPGANVLTF. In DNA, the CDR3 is TGTGCCAGCAGCGGTTCCGGGACAGGGCCCGGGGCCAACGTCCTGACTTTC.

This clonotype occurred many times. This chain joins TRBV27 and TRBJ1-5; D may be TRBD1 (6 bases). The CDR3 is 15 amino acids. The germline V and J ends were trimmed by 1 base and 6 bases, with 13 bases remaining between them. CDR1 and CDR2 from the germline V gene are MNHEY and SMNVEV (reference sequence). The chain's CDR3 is CASSLFSGAGQPQHF. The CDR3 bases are TGTGCCAGCAGTTTATTTTCAGGGGCAGGTCAGCCCCAGCATTTT.

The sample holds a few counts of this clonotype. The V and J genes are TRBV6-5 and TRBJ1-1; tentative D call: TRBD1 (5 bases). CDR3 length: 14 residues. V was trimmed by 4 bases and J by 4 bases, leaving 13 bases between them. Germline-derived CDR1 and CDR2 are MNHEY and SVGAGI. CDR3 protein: CASSFSATATEAFF. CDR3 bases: TGTGCCAGCAGTTTCAGCGCGACAGCCACTGAAGCTTTCTTT.

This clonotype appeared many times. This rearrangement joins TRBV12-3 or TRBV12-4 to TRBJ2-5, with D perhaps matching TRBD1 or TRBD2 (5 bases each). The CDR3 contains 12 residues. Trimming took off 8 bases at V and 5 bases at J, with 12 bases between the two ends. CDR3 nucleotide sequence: TGTGCCAGCTCCTCGAGGGGTGAGACCCAGTACTTC. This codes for CASSSRGETQYF.